Listed below are T cell receptor beta chains from one sample, sequenced in a study of T cells in Graves' hyperthyroidism and ophthalmopathy. MiXCR, applied by TCRdb to the multiplex PCR reads, yields one record per CDR3 protein. Of about 610,000 distinct CDR3 sequences in the sample, approximately 15% were seen once. Sequenced input: blood. These receptors came from a woman in her thirties or forties with Graves' ophthalmopathy. Each CDR3 is given with its conserved first and last residue. The D gene is left open where the match is weak. Where a row states a size, it is once, few, many or the class of an expanded clone; other rows omit it.

j_call | clone_size | d_call | v_call | cdr3_nt | cdr3_aa
TRBJ2-7 | many | TRBD2 | TRBV28 | TGTGCCAGCAGTGACGGCGGGAGAACTACCTACGAGCAGTACTTC | CASSDGGRTTYEQYF
TRBJ2-2 | - | - | TRBV6-1 | TGTGCCAGCAGTGTAGCTGGGGGATCCGGGGAGCTGTTTTTT | CASSVAGGSGELFF
TRBJ2-5 | many | - | TRBV18 | TGTGCCAGTCGCCGGGTCCCCAAAGAGACCCAGTACTTC | CASRRVPKETQYF
TRBJ2-3 | many | - | TRBV28 | TGTGCCAGCAGTCCATGGGGCGGATTCACAGATACGCAGTATTTT | CASSPWGGFTDTQYF
TRBJ1-1 | few | - | TRBV5-1 | TGCGCCAGCAGCTTGGTGTCGGGCAGGGTGAACACTGAAGCTTTCTTT | CASSLVSGRVNTEAFF
TRBJ2-7 | many | TRBD1 | TRBV28 | TGTGCCAGCAGTAGGTTAGGACAGGGGGCCTACGAGCAGTACTTC | CASSRLGQGAYEQYF
TRBJ2-1 | few | - | TRBV24-1 | TGTGCCACCAGTGATTCATCCCAGATCTCCTACAATGAGCAGTTCTTC | CATSDSSQISYNEQFF
TRBJ2-3 | many | - | TRBV6-1 | TGTGCCAGCATTGGGGGTTGGAGGAGCACAGATACGCAGTATTTT | CASIGGWRSTDTQYF
TRBJ1-3 | - | - | TRBV6-2/TRBV6-3 | TGTGCCACATTTTCTTACAGGGAATTAATCTCTGGAAACACCATATATTTT | CATFSYRELISGNTIYF
TRBJ2-5 | many | - | TRBV30 | TGTGCCTGGAGTGACAATAAATTGAGTCCTCAAGAGACCCAGTACTTC | CAWSDNKLSPQETQYF
TRBJ1-5 | many | TRBD1 | TRBV30 | TGTGCCTGGGCACAGGGGAATAGCAATCAGCCCCAGCATTTT | CAWAQGNSNQPQHF
TRBJ2-5 | many | TRBD1 | TRBV6-1 | TGTGCCAGCAGTGAAGTGAGCGGACAGGGAGCGGGGACCCAGTACTTC | CASSEVSGQGAGTQYF
TRBJ2-3 | few | - | TRBV12-3/TRBV12-4 | TGTGCCAGCAGTTTAATCCTCCTCGGGGATACGCAGTATTTT | CASSLILLGDTQYF
TRBJ1-5 | - | TRBD1 | TRBV27 | TGTGCCAGCAGATGGACAGGCGAGAGCAATCAGCCCCAGCATTTT | CASRWTGESNQPQHF
TRBJ2-2 | - | TRBD2 | TRBV7-9 | TGTGCCAGCAGCTCCTTTGCGGGGGCGAACACCGGGGAGCTGTTTTTT | CASSSFAGANTGELFF
TRBJ2-5 | few | - | TRBV4-1 | TGCGCCAGCAGCCAAGATCGTTCTATTAGGGGGGAGACCCAGTACTTC | CASSQDRSIRGETQYF
TRBJ2-1 | many | - | TRBV2 | TGTGCCAGCAGAAACGGACAGAGCTCCTACAATGAGCAGTTCTTC | CASRNGQSSYNEQFF
TRBJ1-4 | - | - | TRBV28 | TGTGCCAGCAGTTCATCAGCCAATGAAAAACTGTTTTTT | CASSSSANEKLFF
TRBJ1-1 | many | - | TRBV15 | TGTGCCACCAGCACCGGGGGGGCCGACACTGAAGCTTTCTTT | CATSTGGADTEAFF
TRBJ2-3 | few | - | TRBV6-1 | TGTGCCAACAGTGGACCTAGCACAGATACGCAGTATTTT | CANSGPSTDTQYF
TRBJ2-3 | - | TRBD2 | TRBV19 | TGTGCCAGTAGTTGGGTCCGGGAGGGCCGGTCAGATACGCAGTATTTT | CASSWVREGRSDTQYF
TRBJ2-7 | many | TRBD1 | TRBV27 | TGTGCCAGCAAGCCGACAGGGAACTTCTACGAGCAGTACTTC | CASKPTGNFYEQYF
TRBJ1-5 | many | TRBD1 | TRBV28 | TGTGCCAGCAGTTTTCAGGGGGTCGGTCATCAGCCCCAGCATTTT | CASSFQGVGHQPQHF
TRBJ2-1 | - | - | TRBV12-3/TRBV12-4 | TGTGCCAGCAGCACTCCCGGACAGTACAATGAGCAGTTCTTC | CASSTPGQYNEQFF
TRBJ2-1 | - | - | TRBV20-1 | TGCAGTGCTAGAGAGCGGGCCACCTACAATGAGCAGTTCTTC | CSARERATYNEQFF
TRBJ1-4 | few | TRBD1 | TRBV28 | TGTGCCAGCAGTCCCCTCAAGGGACAGGGAGGTGAAAAACTGTTTTTT | CASSPLKGQGGEKLFF
TRBJ2-3 | - | - | TRBV7-7 | TGTGCTAGCAGCTTAACCGCTAGCGGCACAGATACGCAGTATTTT | CASSLTASGTDTQYF
TRBJ2-5 | - | TRBD2 | TRBV20-1 | TGCAGTGCTAGAGGCGGGACTAGCGGGTACCAAGAGACCCAGTACTTC | CSARGGTSGYQETQYF
TRBJ2-1 | - | TRBD2 | TRBV7-9 | TGTGCCAGCAGCTTAGTGGCGGGAGGGCCGGGCTACAATGAGCAGTTCTTC | CASSLVAGGPGYNEQFF
TRBJ2-3 | many | TRBD2 | TRBV20-1 | TGCAGTGCTAGAGATTCCCGAGAGGCTAGCGGGATTTCAGATACGCAGTATTTT | CSARDSREASGISDTQYF
TRBJ2-2 | many | TRBD2 | TRBV27 | TGTGCCAGCAGTCCGGGCGGGGGGGGGGCACTCGACGACACCGGGGAGCTGTTTTTT | CASSPGGGGALDDTGELFF
TRBJ2-6 | - | TRBD1 | TRBV10-3 | TGTGCCATCAGTTACACCGGGACAGCCTCTGGGGCCAACGTCCTGACTTTC | CAISYTGTASGANVLTF
TRBJ2-5 | many | - | TRBV28 | TGTGCCAGCCGGGTACCCGGGATTCAAGAGACCCAGTACTTC | CASRVPGIQETQYF
TRBJ2-1 | - | TRBD2 | TRBV19 | TGTGCCAGTAGTCCGCGGACTAGCAGGGATTATGAGCAGTTCTTC | CASSPRTSRDYEQFF
TRBJ2-4 | many | - | TRBV18 | TGTGCCAGCTCACCACCCGCTGGGGAAAACATTCAGTACTTC | CASSPPAGENIQYF
TRBJ2-2 | many | TRBD1 | TRBV2 | TGTGCCAGCAGTGGGACAGGGGTTGTCGGGGAGCTGTTTTTT | CASSGTGVVGELFF
TRBJ1-5 | many | - | TRBV18 | TGTGCCAGCTCACCCGGACGGCCACATAGCAATCAGCCCCAGCATTTT | CASSPGRPHSNQPQHF
TRBJ2-1 | few | TRBD1 | TRBV10-3 | TGTGCCATCAGGACCGGGACAGGGGACAATGAGCAGTTCTTC | CAIRTGTGDNEQFF
TRBJ2-4 | many | - | TRBV28 | TGTGCCAGCACCAACGAGAGCTTAGCCAAAAACATTCAGTACTTC | CASTNESLAKNIQYF
TRBJ2-3 | many | TRBD1 | TRBV30 | TGTGCCTGGGAATGGACAGGGACAGCAGATACGCAGTATTTT | CAWEWTGTADTQYF
TRBJ1-5 | - | - | TRBV19 | TGTGCCACCGGGGACACCCCCCATGGTGGCAATCAGCCCCAGCATTTT | CATGDTPHGGNQPQHF
TRBJ2-2 | few | TRBD2 | TRBV19 | TGTGCCAGTAATCCACTAGCGGGAGGCGGCACCGGGGAGCTGTTTTTT | CASNPLAGGGTGELFF
TRBJ1-1 | many | TRBD1 | TRBV7-2 | TGTGCCAGCAGCGCCCGAGGGACAGTGAACACTGAAGCTTTCTTT | CASSARGTVNTEAFF
TRBJ1-5 | few | - | TRBV7-9 | TGTGCCAGCAGCTTCGGGGTTCAGCCCCAGCATTTT | CASSFGVQPQHF
TRBJ1-5 | many | - | TRBV2 | TGTGCCAGCAGTGACCGTTTTTATCAGCCCCAGCATTTT | CASSDRFYQPQHF
TRBJ1-1 | few | - | TRBV7-7 | TGTGCTAGCAGAAACCCGGGGGGGGCCGGGGCTGAGAACACTGAAGCTTTCTTT | CASRNPGGAGAENTEAFF
TRBJ1-5 | many | - | TRBV4-2 | TGTGCCAGCAGCCAAGTCTCAGATAGCAATCAGCCCCAGCATTTT | CASSQVSDSNQPQHF
TRBJ2-7 | few | - | TRBV4-2 | TGTGCCAGCAGCCAAGATCGGGGGTCCGGGACCTACGAGCAGTACTTC | CASSQDRGSGTYEQYF
TRBJ2-3 | - | TRBD2 | TRBV9 | TGTGCCAGCTCAAAGGCTAGCGGGAGGGATACGCAGTATTTT | CASSKASGRDTQYF
TRBJ2-2 | many | - | TRBV7-9 | TGTGCCAGCAGCTCACTGACGGGGGCGATCACCGGGGAGCTGTTTTTT | CASSSLTGAITGELFF
TRBJ2-7 | many | - | TRBV20-1 | TGCAGTGCTAGAGACAGGGAACCCTACGAGCAGTACTTC | CSARDREPYEQYF
TRBJ2-7 | - | - | TRBV7-2 | TGTACCAGCAGCTTAAGGGACGGATCCTACGAGCAGCACTTC | CTSSLRDGSYEQHF
TRBJ2-5 | few | TRBD1 | TRBV3-1 | TGTGCCAGCAGCCGGGCGTTTGGACAGGGTCCAGAGACCCAGTACTTC | CASSRAFGQGPETQYF